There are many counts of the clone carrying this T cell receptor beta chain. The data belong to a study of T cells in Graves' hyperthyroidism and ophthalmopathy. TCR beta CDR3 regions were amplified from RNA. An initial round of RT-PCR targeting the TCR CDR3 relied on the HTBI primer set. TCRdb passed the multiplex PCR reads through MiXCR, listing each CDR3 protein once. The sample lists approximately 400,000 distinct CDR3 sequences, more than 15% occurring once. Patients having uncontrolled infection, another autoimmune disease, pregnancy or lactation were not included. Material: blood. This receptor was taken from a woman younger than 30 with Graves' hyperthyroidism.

This CDR3 is CASSVGTADNQPQHF. The CDR3 nucleotides are TGTGCCAGCAGTGTCGGGACTGCCGACAATCAGCCCCAGCATTTT. The V and J genes are TRBV28 and TRBJ1-5; possible D gene TRBD1, 5 bases. CDR1 and CDR2 (germline): MDHEN, SYDVKM. The V end was cut by 5 bases, the J end by 3 bases, with 14 bases between. This CDR3 has 15 residues.